Below, 31 T cell receptor beta chains from the same sample are listed, as sequenced in a study of control samples from healthy donors and cancer patients. The table came from immunoSEQ multiplex PCR; TCRdb's copy has only in-frame clones and leaves some out. The table lists about 120,000 clones, 80% to 90% of them singletons. The sample consisted of blood. These receptors all come from a man between 45 and 60 years old in good health.

This clone was detected only a few times. The chain uses TRBV4-2 and TRBJ2-3; weak D call: TRBD2 (6 bases). The V end lost 0 bases, the J end lost 2 bases, and 15 bases lay between the germline ends. The germline gives CDR1 LGHNA, CDR2 YNFKEQ. CDR3 size: 17 residues. CDR3 region: CASSQDGTGGYTDTQYF. CDR3 bases: TGTGCCAGCAGCCAAGATGGGACTGGCGGATACACAGATACGCAGTATTTT.

The chain recombines TRBV6-2 or TRBV6-3 with TRBJ2-3; TRBD1 matches 10 bases. Trimming at V came to 6 bases and at J to 3 bases, leaving 6 bases not matched to a gene. The CDR3 has 15 residues. Germline values: CDR1 MNHEY, CDR2 SVGEGT. The CDR3 here is CASSPGQGRTDTQYF. CDR3 coding DNA: TGTGCCAGCAGCCCGGGACAGGGGAGGACAGATACGCAGTATTTT.

The genes are TRBV6-2 or TRBV6-3 and TRBJ2-1; D may correspond to TRBD1 or TRBD2 (5 bases each). V was pared by 6 bases and J by 4 bases, with 19 bases between. Per the germline V gene, CDR1 is MNHEY and CDR2 is SVGEGT. The CDR3 runs 16 residues. Here the CDR3 DNA reads TGTGCCAGCAGCCGCGCGACAGCTGGGGGTTACAATGAGCAGTTCTTC. It yields the protein CASSRATAGGYNEQFF.

The chain uses TRBV7-9 and TRBJ1-2, with a weak D call TRBD1 (6 bases). Trimming shortened V by 5 bases and J by 6 bases, and 28 bases separated the two germline ends. Germline CDR1 SEHNR, CDR2 FQNEAQ (reference sequence). This CDR3 region has 18 residues. DNA of the CDR3: TGTGCCAGCAGCCGTAGCAGATCGGATTCAGGGGCGAGGGATGGCTACACCTTC. Residues: CASSRSRSDSGARDGYTF.

The table lists this clone with a few counts. The chain couples TRBV12-5 to TRBJ1-6; unclear D gene. Trimming removed 2 bases at V and 7 bases at J, with 12 bases between. Germline lookup yields CDR1 LGHNT and CDR2 FRNRAP. This CDR3 is 15 amino acids long. CDR3 sequence: CASGLYGRRNSPLHF. The DNA for the CDR3 is TGTGCTAGTGGTTTGTATGGGAGGAGAAATTCACCCCTCCACTTT.

The chain uses TRBV5-1 and TRBJ2-2, with TRBD1 matching 7 bases. Germline assignment: CDR1 SGHRS and CDR2 YFSETQ. V trimming: 4 bases; J trimming: 4 bases; junction bases outside the gene matches: 7. The CDR3 runs to 15 residues. The CDR3 reads CASSVQGRGTGELFF. The CDR3 region has the DNA TGCGCCAGCAGCGTACAGGGGCGTGGCACCGGGGAGCTGTTTTTT. Supplemented by reference TRBV5-1 and TRBJ2-2, the full variable domain reads KAGVTQTPRYLIKTRGQQVTLSCSPISGHRSVSWYQQTPGQGLQFLFEYFSETQRNKGNFPGRFSGRQFSNSRSEMNVSTLELGDSALYLCASSVQGRGTGELFFGEGSRLTVL.

The chain couples TRBV9 to TRBJ2-3; TRBD2 matches at 7 bases. V trimming: 0 bases; J trimming: 4 bases; junction bases outside the gene matches: 14. The CDR3 contains 18 residues. Germline V lookup: CDR1 SGDLS, CDR2 YYNGEE. The CDR3 sequence: CASSVASGAPLQADTQYF. DNA of the CDR3: TGTGCCAGCAGCGTAGCGAGCGGGGCGCCCCTGCAGGCAGATACGCAGTATTTT.

The rearrangement links TRBV19 to TRBJ1-2; D is possibly TRBD1 (5 bases). This CDR3 has 13 residues. V was trimmed by 5 bases and J by 4 bases, leaving 11 bases between them. The germline CDR1 and CDR2 sequences are LNHDA and SQIVND (reference sequence). The CDR3 bases are TGTGCCAGTAGTCCAACAGGTCCCTATGGCTACACCTTC. Residues: CASSPTGPYGYTF.

The chain is built from TRBV7-8 and TRBJ1-2; TRBD1 is a possible D gene (5 bases). Germline V CDR1 and CDR2: SGHVS, FQNEAQ. V gave up 4 bases and J gave up 3 bases, with 15 bases separating them. There are 15 residues in the CDR3. The CDR3, as DNA: TGTGCCAGCAGCTCATCCGGGGACCTTTACTATGGCTACACCTTC. This encodes CASSSSGDLYYGYTF.

The gene calls are TRBV30 and TRBJ1-1; D is unresolved. V lost 0 bases and J 4 bases, leaving 9 bases between the germline ends. Looked up from germline, CDR1 is GTSNPN and CDR2 is SVGIG (reference sequence). This CDR3 has 13 residues. CDR3 residues: CAWSVRAGTEAFF. The DNA for the CDR3 is TGTGCCTGGAGTGTACGGGCAGGCACTGAAGCTTTCTTT.

The rearrangement uses TRBV2 and TRBJ2-2, with a weak D call TRBD2 (6 bases). Germline loops: CDR1 SNHLY, CDR2 FYNNEI. The V and J ends lost 2 bases and 4 bases respectively, with 8 bases between them. The CDR3 runs to 14 residues. This CDR3 reads CASSEFGGTGELFF. In DNA, the CDR3 is TGTGCCAGCAGTGAATTCGGGGGCACCGGGGAGCTGTTTTTT.

The V and J genes are TRBV27 and TRBJ1-2; D not resolved. CDR3 length: 12 residues. Germline assignment: CDR1 MNHEY and CDR2 SMNVEV (reference sequence). V lost 0 bases to trimming and J lost 10 bases, with 9 bases between them. DNA for the CDR3: TGTGCCAGCAGTTTATCCCCACAGAACTACACCTTC. Protein: CASSLSPQNYTF.

The genes are TRBV6-2 or TRBV6-3 and TRBJ2-3; no reliable D call. The CDR3 totals 20 residues. Germline V gene lookup returns CDR1 MNHEY and CDR2 SVGEGT. The ends were cut back, 1 base at V and 1 base at J, with 24 bases in the middle. This CDR3 is CASSYFLLNSWASRTDTQYF. For the CDR3, the DNA is TGTGCCAGCAGTTACTTCCTACTGAATTCATGGGCATCACGCACAGATACGCAGTATTTT.

This sequence joins TRBV2 and TRBJ2-3, with D perhaps matching TRBD1 (6 bases). CDR3 length: 15 residues. Germline V gene sequence: CDR1 SNHLY, CDR2 FYNNEI. Trimming stripped 3 bases from V and 6 bases from J, with 16 bases between. This chain's CDR3 is CASSDPLTGTDTQYF. DNA of the CDR3: TGTGCCAGCAGTGATCCGTTGACAGGAACGGATACGCAGTATTTT.

This clone was detected only once. CDR3 residues: CATSTPGQFPFGEKLFF. In nucleotides, the CDR3 is TGTGCCACCAGCACCCCGGGACAGTTCCCCTTTGGGGAAAAACTGTTTTTT. The chain combines TRBV15 with TRBJ1-4; TRBD1 matches at 7 bases. Germline V gives CDR1 LNHNV, CDR2 YYDKDF (reference sequence). V lost 4 bases, J lost 8 bases, and 16 bases stayed unmatched. The CDR3 covers 17 residues.

The rearrangement links TRBV6-1 to TRBJ1-5, with a tentative D call TRBD1 (5 bases). The CDR3 runs to 16 residues. Trimming cost V 2 bases and J 1 base, with 12 bases left between them. Per germline, CDR1 MNHNS and CDR2 SASEGT. The DNA of the CDR3 is TGTGCCAGCAGTGAAATTAAGGGGATGAGCAATCAGCCCCAGCATTTT. It is translated as CASSEIKGMSNQPQHF.

The chain carries TRBV25-1 and TRBJ2-7; TRBD1 is a possible D gene (5 bases). Germline V gene lookup returns CDR1 MGHDK and CDR2 SYGVNS. CDR3 length equals 15 residues. The V and J ends lost 1 base and 2 bases respectively, with 12 bases between them. The CDR3 nucleotides are TGTGCCAGCAGTGAATCTCAGGGTGCGGCCTACGAGCAGTACTTC. Protein: CASSESQGAAYEQYF.

The chain uses TRBV19 and TRBJ1-4; D unclear. This CDR3 spans 15 amino acids. CDR1 and CDR2 (germline): LNHDA, SQIVND (reference sequence). Deletions cut 6 bases from V and 0 bases from J, with 11 bases between. CDR3 coding DNA: TGTGCCAGTAGATTGACGGTCGCAACTAATGAAAAACTGTTTTTT. Translation gives CASRLTVATNEKLFF.

The chain couples TRBV6-5 to TRBJ1-1; 9 bases are shared with TRBD1. The length of the CDR3 is 14 residues. V lost 8 bases and J lost 6; bases outside the gene matches: 10. The germline V gene has CDR1 MNHEY and CDR2 SVGAGI. CDR3 amino acids: CASGPGTGIPEAFF. CDR3 nucleotide sequence: TGTGCCAGCGGTCCCGGGACAGGGATACCTGAAGCTTTCTTT.

The J gene is TRBJ1-5, the V gene TRBV30; D is unresolved. CDR1 GTSNPN and CDR2 SVGIG come from the germline V gene (reference sequence). This CDR3 is 13 amino acids long. The V and J ends lost 0 bases and 6 bases respectively, with 9 bases between them. For the CDR3, the DNA is TGTGCCTGGAGTGTGACTGAAGCTCAGCCCCAGCATTTT. Amino acids: CAWSVTEAQPQHF.

This clone came up many times. The sample contains more than one DNA sequence encoding this CDR3. The chain joins TRBV28 to TRBJ1-5; D is possibly TRBD1 (5 bases). V was shortened by 2 bases and J by 5 bases, with 10 bases between the two germline ends. CDR1 and CDR2 (germline): MDHEN, SYDVKM. There are 14 residues in the CDR3. Here the CDR3 reads CASSLVQGHQPQHF. The CDR3 bases are TGTGCCAGCAGTTTAGTGCAGGGACATCAGCCCCAGCATTTT.

This clone was seen a single time. Written as DNA, the CDR3 is TGTGCCAGCAGCTTAAACAGGGACACTGAAGCTTTCTTT. Protein product: CASSLNRDTEAFF. This chain joins TRBV11-3 and TRBJ1-1, with D possibly TRBD1 on 6 matching bases. V lost 2 bases and J lost 3, with 7 bases in between. This CDR3 has 13 residues. Germline assignment: CDR1 SGHNT and CDR2 YENEEA.

This clone occurred once. The genes are TRBV5-1 and TRBJ2-7; D might be TRBD1 (5 bases). Trimming cost V 1 base and J 4 bases, with 21 bases left between them. The CDR3 sequence is 17 residues long. Germline V gene data show CDR1 as SGHRS and CDR2 as YFSETQ. CDR3 sequence reads: CASSLSPTGQITYEQYF. CDR3 in DNA: TGCGCCAGCAGCTTGTCCCCTACCGGACAAATTACATACGAGCAGTACTTC.

The rearrangement joins TRBV5-5 to TRBJ1-6; D is possibly TRBD1 (6 bases). Trimming removed 3 bases from V and 9 bases from J, with 13 bases in between. The CDR3 contains 14 residues. Per the germline V gene, CDR1 is SGHKS and CDR2 is YYEKEE (reference sequence). Here the CDR3 DNA reads TGTGCCAGCAGCTCTGGACAGCAGAGTTCACCCCTCCACTTT. This encodes CASSSGQQSSPLHF.

The chain employs TRBV2 and TRBJ1-2; D is perhaps TRBD1 (6 bases). V shed 7 bases and J shed 5 bases, with 11 bases lying between them. Germline V lookup: CDR1 SNHLY, CDR2 FYNNEI. This CDR3 comprises 12 residues. CDR3 DNA: TGTGCCAGCATCGGGACACGGTATGGCTACACCTTC. Amino acids: CASIGTRYGYTF.

The CDR3, as DNA: TGTGCCAGTATGGACCGGGTCCGCAGGAACACTGAAGCTTTCTTT. Its protein is CASMDRVRRNTEAFF. The J gene is TRBJ1-1, the V gene TRBV19; D unresolved. The CDR3 runs 15 residues. CDR1 is LNHDA and CDR2 is SQIVND in the germline V gene (reference sequence). The germline V and J ends were trimmed by 7 bases and 1 base, with 16 bases remaining between them.

The chain joins TRBV6-5 to TRBJ1-5; 9 nucleotides line up with TRBD1. The germline CDR1 and CDR2 sequences are MNHEY and SVGAGI. This CDR3 comprises 13 residues. V shed 6 bases, J shed 6 bases, and the junction held 3 bases outside the gene matches. DNA of the CDR3: TGTGCCAGCAGAAAGGGACAGGGTCAGCCCCAGCATTTT. As protein: CASRKGQGQPQHF.

This rearrangement joins TRBV11-3 to TRBJ2-5; D gene ambiguous. The CDR3 loop spans 13 amino acids. Germline V CDR1 and CDR2: SGHNT, YENEEA. The V end was cut by 2 bases, the J end by 1 base, with 5 bases between. CDR3 amino acids: CASSLPGQETQYF. The CDR3, as DNA: TGTGCCAGCAGCTTACCAGGCCAAGAGACCCAGTACTTC.

The chain is built from TRBV2 and TRBJ2-7; 7 bases are shared with TRBD2. This CDR3 is built from 14 residues. Germline CDR1 SNHLY, CDR2 FYNNEI. V was pared by 6 bases and J by 7 bases, with 12 bases of the junction left unmatched. CDR3 coding DNA: TGTGCCAGCAGATCCGGGGGGTCCTCCAGGGAGCAGTACTTC. This encodes CASRSGGSSREQYF.

This chain links TRBV11-2 with TRBJ1-1, with D uncertain. The ends were cut back, 4 bases at V and 3 bases at J, with 9 bases in the middle. The CDR3 sequence is 13 residues long. Per the germline V gene, CDR1 is SGHAT and CDR2 is FQNNGV. The CDR3, as DNA: TGTGCCAGCAGCTCCCACCCAGACACTGAAGCTTTCTTT. Translated: CASSSHPDTEAFF.

The chain combines TRBV29-1 with TRBJ1-2; no clear D. The CDR3 sequence is 13 residues long. Germline lookup yields CDR1 SQVTM and CDR2 ANQGSEA. V was cut by 7 bases and J by 2 bases, with 14 bases left in between. CDR3 nucleotides: TGCAGCGCTTCAACTTCCCCAAACTATGGCTACACCTTC. Encoded protein: CSASTSPNYGYTF.